The 26 T cell receptor beta chains reported below all come from one sample, sequenced in a study of T cell changes during pregnancy in multiple sclerosis. Profiling relied on immunoSEQ multiplex PCR, and the TCRdb table lists in-frame clones only, not all of them. Among roughly 27,000 clones, 85% to 90% were seen once, and the ten largest hold 8.3%. The sample in question was CD8+ T cells from peripheral blood mononuclear cells, obtained in the second trimester of pregnancy. The receptor set was obtained from a female donor with multiple sclerosis, enrolled in a pregnancy study.

The V call is TRBV19, the J call TRBJ2-4, with D possibly matching TRBD2 (5 bases). This CDR3 is built from 15 residues. The germline V and J ends were trimmed by 1 base and 8 bases, with 15 bases remaining between them. The germline gives CDR1 LNHDA, CDR2 SQIVND (reference sequence). CDR3 sequence reads: CASSIGVSAGDIQYF. CDR3 coding DNA: TGTGCCAGTAGTATAGGAGTTTCGGCGGGCGACATTCAGTACTTC.

The genes are TRBV28 and TRBJ1-1; 8 bases align to TRBD1. CDR3 size: 15 residues. The V gene end was trimmed by 6 bases and the J gene end by 5 bases; junction bases not matched to a gene: 11. Germline CDR1 MDHEN, CDR2 SYDVKM. The CDR3 nucleotides are TGTGCCAGCAGAGAACCAGCAGGGGGCAGGACTGAAGCTTTCTTT. The encoded protein is CASREPAGGRTEAFF.

The gene calls are TRBV7-9 and TRBJ1-2; 7 nucleotides align to TRBD1. The V gene's germline CDR1 is SEHNR and CDR2 FQNEAQ (reference sequence). CDR3 length: 12 amino acids. V was pared by 8 bases and J by 5 bases, with 5 bases of the junction left unmatched. CDR3 in DNA: TGTGCCAGCGGACTACAGGGGTATGGCTACACCTTC. Translated: CASGLQGYGYTF. Using reference TRBV7-9 and TRBJ1-2 for the parts outside the CDR3, the full variable domain is DTGVSQNPRHKITKRGQNVTFRCDPISEHNRLYWYRQTLGQGPEFLTYFQNEAQLEKSRLLSDRFSAERPKGSFSTLEIQRTEQGDSAMYLCASGLQGYGYTFGSGTRLTVV.

The chain employs TRBV21-1 and TRBJ2-3; TRBD2, the table's D call, lacks a check against the DNA. TRBV21-1 is listed as a pseudogene. CDR3 size: 16 residues. The CDR3 nucleotides are TGTGCCAGCAGCAACAAATTAAGCGCCCCCACAGATACGCAGTATTTT. Protein: CASSNKLSAPTDTQYF.

The chain joins TRBV14 to TRBJ1-2; D is ambiguous. The V end lost 0 bases, the J end lost 8 bases, and 10 bases lay between the germline ends. Germline CDR1 is SGHDN and CDR2 is FVKESK. The CDR3 runs 13 residues. The CDR3 loop is CASSQDPGVGYTF. The CDR3 DNA reads TGTGCCAGCAGCCAAGATCCGGGTGTAGGCTACACCTTC.

The chain recombines TRBV9 with TRBJ1-3; D is unclear. The CDR3 sequence is 15 residues long. Germline V gene lookup returns CDR1 SGDLS and CDR2 YYNGEE. Trimming left V 2 bases short and J 2 bases short, with 11 bases between. The CDR3 bases are TGTGCCAGCAGCGTTGGGCCCTCGGCTGGAAACACCATATATTTT. This encodes CASSVGPSAGNTIYF.

The chain carries TRBV6-5 and TRBJ1-3; 7 positions match TRBD1. V shed 6 bases and J 5 bases; nucleotides not matched to a gene: 10. CDR3 length equals 15 residues. Germline CDR1 MNHEY, CDR2 SVGAGI. The CDR3 protein is CASSDELRGRNTIYF. The CDR3 coding sequence is TGTGCCAGCAGCGACGAGTTAAGGGGGCGAAACACCATATATTTT.

This clone was counted once. The CDR3 DNA reads as TGTGCCAGTAGTATCGGAGGGAACGCCTATGGCTACACCTTC. Protein product: CASSIGGNAYGYTF. This chain links TRBV19 with TRBJ1-2; D gene uncertain. The germline V gene encodes CDR1 LNHDA and CDR2 SQIVND (reference sequence). Trimming removed 3 bases from V and 4 bases from J, with 12 bases in between. The CDR3 has 14 residues.

Here the CDR3 reads CASSYSRGSGYTF. The CDR3 DNA sequence: TGTGCCAGCAGTTACTCGAGAGGGTCCGGCTACACCTTC. The chain employs TRBV6-5 and TRBJ1-2; the D is unclear. The germline gives CDR1 MNHEY, CDR2 SVGAGI. V dropped 0 bases and J dropped 8 bases, with 10 bases sitting between them. The CDR3 spans 13 residues.

This chain uses TRBV18 with TRBJ2-7, with 9 bases aligning to TRBD2. CDR3 length equals 15 residues. CDR1 KGHSH and CDR2 LQKENI come from the germline V gene. V gave up 5 bases and J gave up 2 bases; unmatched junction bases: 7. This chain's CDR3 is CASSSNLAGPYEQYF. The CDR3 nucleotides are TGTGCCAGCTCATCCAACCTAGCGGGGCCCTACGAGCAGTACTTC. The full variable domain, completed using reference TRBV18 and TRBJ2-7, is NAGVMQNPRHLVRRRGQEARLRCSPMKGHSHVYWYRQLPEEGLKFMVYLQKENIIDESGMPKERFSAEFPKEGPSILRIQQVVRGDSAAYFCASSSNLAGPYEQYFGPGTRLTVT.

The chain employs TRBV11-2 and TRBJ2-1; D remains unclear. V was trimmed by 1 base and J by 2 bases, leaving 21 bases between them. This CDR3 spans 19 amino acids. Germline lookup yields CDR1 SGHAT and CDR2 FQNNGV. CDR3 loop: CASSLALVGTPSPYNEQFF. The CDR3 DNA sequence: TGTGCCAGCAGCTTAGCGCTGGTTGGCACCCCGTCCCCCTACAATGAGCAGTTCTTC.

The J gene is TRBJ2-6, the V gene TRBV4-3; weak D call: TRBD1 (6 bases). The germline V gene encodes CDR1 LGHNA and CDR2 YSLEER. The V gene lost 0 bases and the J gene lost 0 bases, with 18 bases spanning the gap. CDR3 length: 20 amino acids. This chain's CDR3 is CASSQERGILQGSGANVLTF. CDR3 bases: TGCGCCAGCAGCCAAGAAAGGGGGATTTTACAGGGCTCTGGGGCCAACGTCCTGACTTTC.

The J gene is TRBJ1-6, the V gene TRBV19; maybe TRBD1 (6 bases). V dropped 0 bases and J dropped 7 bases, with 13 bases sitting between them. Germline-derived CDR1 and CDR2 are LNHDA and SQIVND (reference sequence). This CDR3 region has 16 residues. This CDR3 is CASSIDLGQPNSPLHF. The CDR3 DNA follows: TGTGCCAGTAGTATAGATCTCGGACAGCCAAATTCACCCCTCCACTTT.

CDR3 region: CAWSASPDESYTF. CDR3 bases: TGTGCCTGGAGTGCTAGCCCTGATGAGAGCTACACCTTC. This chain uses TRBV30 with TRBJ1-2; D gene unclear. The CDR3 contains 13 residues. Deletions cut 1 base from V and 9 bases from J, with 15 bases between. Germline-derived CDR1 and CDR2 are GTSNPN and SVGIG (reference sequence).

This chain links TRBV10-3 with TRBJ1-2, with a weak D call TRBD1 (6 bases). There are 15 residues in the CDR3. CDR1 ENHRY and CDR2 SYGVKD come from the germline V gene. Trimming shortened V by 1 base and J by 8 bases, and 17 bases separated the two germline ends. This CDR3 is CAISELPGVQEGYTF. Written as DNA, the CDR3 is TGTGCCATCAGTGAGTTACCAGGGGTGCAGGAAGGCTACACCTTC.

On this clone itself: One end of the junction is discordant with germline, which a read error may explain. The chain is built from TRBV7-7 and TRBJ2-7, with 7 bases that match TRBD2. Germline V gives CDR1 SSHAT, CDR2 FNYEAQ (reference sequence). The CDR3 is made up of 13 amino acids. The CDR3 DNA sequence: TGTGCTAGCAGTCCGGGGGGCTCCTACGAGCAGTACTTC. Translating gives CASSPGGSYEQYF.

The V gene is TRBV2, the J gene TRBJ2-5; D not certain. Deletions cut 6 bases from V and 5 bases from J, with 16 bases between. The CDR3 covers 14 residues. Looked up from germline, CDR1 is SNHLY and CDR2 is FYNNEI. The CDR3 sequence is CASSPFLAGETQYF. In DNA form, the CDR3 reads TGTGCCAGCAGCCCTTTCCTTGCCGGGGAGACCCAGTACTTC.

This clone was counted once. The V call is TRBV6-4, the J call TRBJ2-1; TRBD2 aligns across 11 bases. Germline CDR1 is MRHNA and CDR2 is SNTAGT. Trimming cost V 6 bases and J 8 bases; bases outside gene matches: 9. This CDR3 spans 15 amino acids. This CDR3 is CASSLTSGARDEQFF. The CDR3 region has the DNA TGTGCCAGCAGCCTGACTAGCGGGGCCAGGGATGAGCAGTTCTTC.

The chain links TRBV27 to TRBJ2-7; 9 bases are shared with TRBD2. The CDR3 length is 15 residues. CDR1 is MNHEY, CDR2 SMNVEV, per germline (reference sequence). After removal of 5 bases from V and 2 bases from J, the junction contained 7 bases not matched to a gene. CDR3 bases: TGTGCCAGCAGTCGCCTGGCTAGCGGGGCCTACGAGCAGTACTTC. Translation gives CASSRLASGAYEQYF.

V gene TRBV5-1 combines with J gene TRBJ1-1; D not certain. Deletions cut 0 bases from V and 6 bases from J, with 15 bases between. Per germline, CDR1 SGHRS and CDR2 YFSETQ. The CDR3 is 15 amino acids. Here the CDR3 reads CASSLEGDFGAEAFF. The CDR3 DNA reads as TGCGCCAGCAGCTTGGAAGGAGACTTCGGCGCTGAAGCTTTCTTT.

The CDR3 region is CASSQGLYSNQPQHF. In nucleotides, the CDR3 is TGCGCCAGCAGCCAAGGACTTTATAGCAATCAGCCCCAGCATTTT. The rearrangement uses TRBV4-3 and TRBJ1-5; D gene unclear. CDR1 and CDR2 (germline): LGHNA, YSLEER. Trimming cost V 1 base and J 0 bases, with 7 bases left between them. CDR3 length: 15 residues.

This clone qualifies as medium-sized. The chain combines TRBV7-9 with TRBJ1-6; tentative D call: TRBD1 (6 bases). CDR1 and CDR2 from the germline V gene are SEHNR and FQNEAQ (reference sequence). The CDR3 length is 15 residues. Trimming cost V 3 bases and J 3 bases, with 9 bases left between them. CDR3 in amino acids: CASSFRDNYNSPLHF. DNA of the CDR3: TGTGCCAGCAGCTTCCGGGACAACTATAATTCACCCCTCCACTTT. Using reference TRBV7-9 and TRBJ1-6 for the parts outside the CDR3, the full variable domain is DTGVSQNPRHKITKRGQNVTFRCDPISEHNRLYWYRQTLGQGPEFLTYFQNEAQLEKSRLLSDRFSAERPKGSFSTLEIQRTEQGDSAMYLCASSFRDNYNSPLHFGNGTRLTVT.

V usage is TRBV7-9 and J usage is TRBJ2-7, with D possibly TRBD2 on 7 matching bases. With 5 bases removed from V and 0 bases from J, the gap between germline ends came to 17 bases. Germline V gene sequence: CDR1 SEHNR, CDR2 FQNEAQ (reference sequence). The CDR3 length is 16 residues. This CDR3 is CASSPGDRGGSYEQYF. The CDR3 nucleotides are TGTGCCAGCAGCCCCGGGGATAGGGGGGGCTCCTACGAGCAGTACTTC.

This chain links TRBV7-9 with TRBJ2-7, with unresolved D. V shed 4 bases and J shed 3 bases, with 7 bases lying between them. The CDR3 runs 12 residues. CDR1 and CDR2 (germline): SEHNR, FQNEAQ (reference sequence). The CDR3 DNA reads TGTGCCAGCAGCTCTAGGAGCTACGAGCAGTACTTC. Amino acids: CASSSRSYEQYF.

The chain links TRBV19 to TRBJ2-7; D possibly corresponds to TRBD1 (6 bases). With 6 bases removed from V and 2 bases from J, the gap between germline ends came to 8 bases. Germline V gene sequence: CDR1 LNHDA, CDR2 SQIVND (reference sequence). The CDR3 contains 12 residues. In DNA form, the CDR3 reads TGTGCCAGTAGAGGGGGACCCTACGAGCAGTACTTC. As protein: CASRGGPYEQYF.

By share, this clone counts as medium-sized. The chain combines TRBV4-1 with TRBJ1-4; tentative D call: TRBD1 (5 bases). The germline V gene encodes CDR1 MGHRA and CDR2 YSYEKL. Trimming pared 0 bases from V and 7 bases from J, leaving 15 bases between. The CDR3 is 16 residues long. CDR3 nucleotide sequence: TGCGCCAGCAGCCAAGAGATCCAGGGTCGTGGTGAAAAACTGTTTTTT. Its protein is CASSQEIQGRGEKLFF.